This T cell receptor beta chain came from a study of shared clonotypes between healthy human individuals. Libraries were prepared by immunoSEQ multiplex PCR; TCRdb keeps only in-frame clonotypes and omits some of them. The repertoire holds over a million clones, approximately 98.5% seen once, with 0.36% in the top ten. The CDR3 sequence is 14 residues long. V lost 5 bases, J lost 9 bases, and 13 bases stayed unmatched. Germline assignment: CDR1 SQVTM and CDR2 ANQGSEA. Source material: naive CD4+ T cells sorted from blood. Specified subset: CD45RA+ positively selected. The receptor was derived from a man aged 30-40 years in good health. This chain uses TRBV29-1 with TRBJ2-5; TRBD2 agrees at 9 bases. In nucleotides, the CDR3 is TGCAGCGTTATAGGGCGGGGACTAGCAAACCCCCAGTACTTC. It encodes CSVIGRGLANPQYF.